Detailed here is one T cell receptor beta chain. Per the original methods: Researchers report that nucleated cell counts were estimated from reference gene primer amplification. Sequencing was performed with immunoSEQ multiplex PCR; in TCRdb, only in-frame clones are kept and a portion is missing. V, J and clone size were drawn from that table, and D and trimming were deduced from the DNA. The data contain fewer than 250,000 clones, 70% to 90% of them singletons. CDR3 length equals 17 residues. Germline V gene sequence: CDR1 SQVTM, CDR2 ANQGSEA. Trimming at V came to 0 bases and at J to 0 bases, leaving 4 bases not matched to a gene. The data stem from a study of blood T cell repertoires in COVID-19. The wider study: The study drew acute and convalescent COVID-19 samples from the United States, Italy and Spain. PBMCs, B-cell-depleted T cells, or T cells were the source of the cDNA or gDNA that made up the material.

The material sequenced was peripheral blood. The receptor comes from a man aged 55 to 70 with acute or convalescent COVID-19. V usage is TRBV29-1 and J usage is TRBJ2-6, with 8 bases matching TRBD1. In DNA form, the CDR3 reads TGCAGCGTTGAAGAGGCAGGGGGCGCCTCTGGGGCCAACGTCCTGACTTTC. Amino acids: CSVEEAGGASGANVLTF.